Included here is one T cell receptor beta chain sequence, with context. The protocol was immunoSEQ multiplex PCR, while the TCRdb copy is restricted to in-frame clones and leaves out a portion. The sample lists fewer than 2.5 million clones; more than 85% were seen once. The data belong to a study of shared clonotypes between healthy human individuals. The sample comprised naive CD4+ T cells from PBMCs. Subset here: CD45RA+ positively selected. The TCR sequence derives from a man between 18 and 29 years old in good health. Some clones in this sample may be carry-over from other donors' samples.

CDR3 bases: TGCGCCAGCAGCGCGGGAGGAAACACCATATATTTT. This codes for CASSAGGNTIYF. This rearrangement joins TRBV5-1 to TRBJ1-3; the D is unclear. The V gene's germline CDR1 is SGHRS and CDR2 YFSETQ. The CDR3 totals 12 residues. Trimming removed 4 bases at V and 4 bases at J, with 6 bases between.